The 9 T cell receptor beta chains below come from one sample, sequenced in a study of somatic mutations in cytotoxic T cells in rheumatoid arthritis. Generated by immunoSEQ multiplex PCR, the TCRdb table keeps only in-frame clones and is missing some. The sample lists 6,500 to 9,000 clones, about four fifths occurring once. The sequencing input was CD8+ T cells sorted from blood. These receptors all stem from an adult with rheumatoid arthritis.

The chain recombines TRBV14 with TRBJ2-3; D unresolved. The CDR3 contains 16 residues. Germline V lookup: CDR1 SGHDN, CDR2 FVKESK. V was clipped by 2 bases and J by 2 bases, with 14 bases between them. In nucleotides, the CDR3 is TGTGCCAGCAGCCAATTCAAGGACCTTGACACAGATACGCAGTATTTT. This gives the protein CASSQFKDLDTDTQYF.

This rearrangement joins TRBV11-2 to TRBJ2-7, with D possibly TRBD2 on 5 matching bases. Germline assignment: CDR1 SGHAT and CDR2 FQNNGV. CDR3 length: 15 amino acids. Trimming pared 0 bases from V and 3 bases from J, leaving 12 bases between. The CDR3, as DNA: TGTGCCAGCAGCTTAGAAGAGGGAATAGTCTACGAGCAGTACTTC. It codes for CASSLEEGIVYEQYF. The whole variable domain, filled in from reference TRBV11-2 and TRBJ2-7, reads EAGVAQSPRYKIIEKRQSVAFWCNPISGHATLYWYQQILGQGPKLLIQFQNNGVVDDSQLPKDRFSAERLKGVDSTLKIQPAKLEDSAVYLCASSLEEGIVYEQYFGPGTRLTVT.

The gene calls are TRBV5-4 and TRBJ2-1; D call uncertain. V was cut by 2 bases and J by 8 bases, with 8 bases left in between. The CDR3 has 12 amino acids. Germline loops: CDR1 SGHNT, CDR2 YYREEE (reference sequence). This CDR3 reads CASSFAWDEQFF. In DNA, the CDR3 is TGTGCCAGCAGCTTCGCTTGGGATGAGCAGTTCTTC.

The chain couples TRBV9 to TRBJ1-4; D uncertain. With 4 bases removed from V and 0 bases from J, the gap between germline ends came to 7 bases. There are 14 residues in the CDR3. From germline, CDR1 is SGDLS and CDR2 YYNGEE. CDR3 protein: CASSPLPTNEKLFF. In nucleotides, the CDR3 is TGTGCCAGCAGCCCCCTCCCAACTAATGAAAAACTGTTTTTT.

J is TRBJ1-1 and V is TRBV7-9, with D uncertain. Trimming took 5 bases from V and 1 from J, leaving 11 bases between them. CDR3 length: 14 amino acids. The germline CDR1 and CDR2 sequences are SEHNR and FQNEAQ (reference sequence). CDR3 loop: CASSVEGWNTEAFF. The CDR3 DNA sequence: TGTGCCAGCAGCGTAGAGGGTTGGAACACTGAAGCTTTCTTT. Full variable domain (remainder filled in from reference TRBV7-9 and TRBJ1-1): DTGVSQNPRHKITKRGQNVTFRCDPISEHNRLYWYRQTLGQGPEFLTYFQNEAQLEKSRLLSDRFSAERPKGSFSTLEIQRTEQGDSAMYLCASSVEGWNTEAFFGQGTRLTVV.

Turning to this clone: Given a far larger clone just one base away, this is likely a sequencing read error. This chain joins TRBV5-8 and TRBJ2-1; 11 nucleotides match TRBD1. Germline values: CDR1 SGHTS, CDR2 YDEGEE. The J segment lost 3 bases and the V segment lost 5 bases, leaving 13 bases of the junction unmatched. This CDR3 is 18 amino acids long. CDR3 loop: CASSRGGTGGGSYNEQFF. The CDR3, as DNA: TGTGCCAGCAGTCGCGGCGGGACAGGGGGTGGAAGCTACAATGAGCAGTTCTTC. Full variable domain (outside the CDR3, taken from reference TRBV5-8 and TRBJ2-1): EAGVTQSPTHLIKTRGQQATLRCSPISGHTSVYWYQQALGLGLQFLLWYDEGEERNRGNFPPRFSGRQFPNYSSELNVNALELEDSALYLCASSRGGTGGGSYNEQFFGPGTRLTVL.

The J gene is TRBJ2-2, the V gene TRBV19; perhaps D is TRBD1 or TRBD2 (6 bases each). Germline-derived CDR1 and CDR2 are LNHDA and SQIVND (reference sequence). The CDR3 totals 14 residues. The V end was cut by 5 bases, the J end by 3 bases, with 10 bases between. CDR3 residues: CASSWGADTGELFF. The CDR3 nucleotides are TGTGCCAGTAGTTGGGGGGCGGACACCGGGGAGCTGTTTTTT.

CDR3 residues: CASSLVGGTSTDTQYF. CDR3 nucleotide sequence: TGTGCCAGCAGCTTAGTCGGGGGGACCAGCACAGATACGCAGTATTTT. The V gene is TRBV7-2, the J gene TRBJ2-3, with 7 positions matching TRBD2. Losses at the gene ends were 1 base for V and 0 bases for J; bases not matched to a gene: 4. The CDR3 is 16 amino acids. Germline loops: CDR1 SGHTA, CDR2 FQGNSA.

The rearrangement links TRBV2 to TRBJ2-7; 11 bases line up with TRBD1. V was clipped by 7 bases and J by 3 bases; unmatched bases: 2. CDR1 is SNHLY and CDR2 is FYNNEI in the germline V gene. The CDR3 is made up of 13 amino acids. In nucleotides, the CDR3 is TGTGCCAGCACCGGGACAGGGGGCTACGAGCAGTACGTC. This codes for CASTGTGGYEQYV.